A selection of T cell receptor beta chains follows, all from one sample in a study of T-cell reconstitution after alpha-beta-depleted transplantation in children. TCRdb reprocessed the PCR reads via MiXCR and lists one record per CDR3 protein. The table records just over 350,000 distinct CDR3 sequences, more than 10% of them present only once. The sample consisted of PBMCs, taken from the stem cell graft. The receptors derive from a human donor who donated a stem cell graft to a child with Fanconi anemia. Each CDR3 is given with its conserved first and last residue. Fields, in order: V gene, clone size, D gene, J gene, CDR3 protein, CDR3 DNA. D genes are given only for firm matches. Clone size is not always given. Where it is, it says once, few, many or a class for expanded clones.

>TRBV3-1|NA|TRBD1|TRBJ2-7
CASSVRGLYEQYF
TGTGCCAGCAGCGTCAGGGGGCTTTACGAGCAGTACTTC
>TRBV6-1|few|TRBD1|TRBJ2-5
CASSQIWTGQETQYF
TGTGCCAGCAGCCAGATCTGGACAGGGCAAGAGACCCAGTACTTC
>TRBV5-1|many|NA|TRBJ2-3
CASSLSTFTDTQYF
TGCGCCAGCAGTCTATCTACTTTCACAGATACGCAGTATTTT
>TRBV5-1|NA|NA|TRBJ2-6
CASSLAQGGGSGANVLTF
TGCGCCAGCAGCTTGGCCCAAGGGGGGGGGTCTGGGGCCAACGTCCTGACTTTC
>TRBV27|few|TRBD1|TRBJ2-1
CASSYGQGLAPYNEQFF
TGTGCCAGCAGTTACGGACAGGGTTTAGCCCCCTACAATGAGCAGTTCTTC
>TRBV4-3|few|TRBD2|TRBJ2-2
CASSQVVNGGSPGELFF
TGCGCCAGCAGCCAAGTTGTAAACGGGGGGAGTCCCGGGGAGCTGTTTTTT
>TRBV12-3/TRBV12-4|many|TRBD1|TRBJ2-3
CASSWTGVSLDTQYF
TGTGCCAGCAGTTGGACAGGGGTTTCTTTAGATACGCAGTATTTT
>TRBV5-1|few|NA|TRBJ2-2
CASSLVEVNTGELFF
TGCGCCAGCAGCTTGGTTGAGGTGAACACCGGGGAGCTGTTTTTT
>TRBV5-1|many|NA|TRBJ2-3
CASSLTSDSTWDTQYF
TGCGCCAGCAGCTTGACCTCAGACAGTACTTGGGATACGCAGTATTTT
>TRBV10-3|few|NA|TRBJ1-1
CAISEGVPNTEAFF
TGTGCCATCAGTGAGGGAGTTCCGAACACTGAAGCTTTCTTT
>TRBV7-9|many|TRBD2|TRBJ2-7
CASSLNKRGDEQYF
TGTGCCAGCAGCTTAAATAAGCGGGGGGACGAGCAGTACTTC
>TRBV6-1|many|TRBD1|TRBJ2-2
CASSPLGQDAGELFF
TGTGCCAGCAGTCCGTTAGGACAGGATGCCGGGGAGCTGTTTTTT
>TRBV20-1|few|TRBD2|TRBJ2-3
CSASLASGGLFPGTDTQYF
TGCAGTGCTAGTTTGGCTAGCGGGGGGCTATTCCCGGGCACAGATACGCAGTATTTT
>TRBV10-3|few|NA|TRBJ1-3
CAISDGMAGNTIYF
TGTGCCATCAGTGACGGTATGGCTGGAAACACCATATATTTT
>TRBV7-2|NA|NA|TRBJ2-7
CASSLTSPYEQYF
TGTGCCAGCAGCCTCACTAGCCCCTACGAGCAGTACTTC
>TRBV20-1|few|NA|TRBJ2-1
CSAPYPPGYNEQFF
TGCAGTGCTCCCTACCCTCCCGGGTACAATGAGCAGTTCTTC
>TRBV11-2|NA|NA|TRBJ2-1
CASSFIGAWGSSYNEQFF
TGTGCCAGCAGCTTTATAGGGGCTTGGGGGAGCTCCTACAATGAGCAGTTCTTC